This is a list of T cell receptor beta chains from one sample in a study of radiotherapy plus CTLA-4 blockade in lung cancer. TCRdb's copy holds only in-frame clones and misses some; the assay was immunoSEQ multiplex PCR. The sample carries 86,000 or so clones, about 78% recorded once. This specimen consisted of peripheral blood, obtained from a patient treated with radiotherapy plus ipilimumab. These receptors were collected from a human donor with non-small cell lung cancer who had a partial response to radiotherapy plus ipilimumab. Some clones in this sample may be carry-over from other donors' samples. Both conserved end residues are part of each CDR3. The D gene is left open where the match is weak. The size field is filled for only some rows; it gives once, few, many or a size class.

TRBV5-1,TRBJ2-5,TRBD1,NA,CASSLYGQGKETQYF,TGCGCCAGCAGCTTGTACGGACAGGGGAAAGAGACCCAGTACTTC
TRBV5-1,TRBJ2-7,TRBD2,few,CASSTMAGAGQYF,TGCGCCAGCAGCACCATGGCGGGAGCTGGGCAGTACTTC
TRBV29-1,TRBJ2-5,NA,few,CSVETTGETQYF,TGCAGCGTTGAAACCACAGGAGAGACCCAGTACTTC
TRBV13,TRBJ2-3,TRBD2,NA,CASSLWTSGIDTQYF,TGTGCCAGCAGCCTTTGGACTAGTGGTATAGATACGCAGTATTTT
TRBV5-1,TRBJ2-3,NA,NA,CASSLVGAADTQYF,TGCGCCAGCAGCTTGGTAGGGGCTGCAGATACGCAGTATTTT
TRBV11-3,TRBJ1-6,TRBD1,NA,CASSPRDRGNSPLHF,TGTGCCAGCAGCCCCAGGGACAGGGGGAATTCACCCCTCCACTTT
TRBV6-6,TRBJ1-1,NA,few,CASQLQGNTEAFF,TGTGCCAGCCAATTACAGGGGAACACTGAAGCTTTCTTT
TRBV11-2,TRBJ1-3,TRBD1,NA,CASSEQGRGNTIYF,TGTGCCAGCAGCGAACAGGGGAGAGGAAACACCATATATTTT
TRBV29-1,TRBJ1-2,TRBD1,NA,CSATGGNYGYTF,TGCAGCGCGACAGGGGGAAACTATGGCTACACCTTC
TRBV10-2,TRBJ2-7,NA,NA,CASSAAGFWQYF,TGCGCCAGCAGCGCAGCAGGGTTTTGGCAGTACTTC
TRBV7-2,TRBJ2-3,TRBD2,NA,CASSGTSGIDTQYF,TGTGCCAGCAGCGGGACTAGCGGGATAGATACGCAGTATTTT
TRBV7-2,TRBJ1-2,NA,NA,CASSLSGRANGYTF,TGTGCCAGCAGCTTATCGGGAAGGGCGAATGGCTACACCTTC
TRBV4-2,TRBJ1-3,NA,few,CASSSPAGNTIYF,TGTGCCAGCAGCAGCCCGGCTGGAAACACCATATATTTT
TRBV6-5,TRBJ1-2,NA,NA,CASSYSTGYGYTF,TGTGCCAGCAGTTACTCGACAGGCTATGGCTACACCTTC
TRBV5-6,TRBJ1-6,NA,NA,CASSLVDRSNSPLHF,TGTGCCAGCAGCTTGGTGGACAGATCTAATTCACCCCTCCACTTT
TRBV19,TRBJ1-4,TRBD1,NA,CASRRQGIDEKLFF,TGTGCCAGTAGACGACAGGGAATTGATGAAAAACTGTTTTTT
TRBV7-2,TRBJ2-5,TRBD2,NA,CASSSLAGLIQETQYF,TGTGCCAGCAGCTCCCTAGCGGGGTTAATTCAAGAGACCCAGTACTTC
TRBV7-2,TRBJ2-3,TRBD2,once,CASSLFSRGVDTQYF,TGTGCCAGCAGCTTATTCTCCCGGGGGGTAGATACGCAGTATTTT
TRBV7-2,TRBJ1-4,TRBD1,NA,CASSIGTGLNEKLFF,TGTGCCAGCAGCATTGGGACAGGACTTAATGAAAAACTGTTTTTT
TRBV5-3,TRBJ1-1,NA,NA,CARRGGGVSGDTEAFF,TGTGCCAGAAGGGGTGGAGGGGTATCGGGGGACACTGAAGCTTTCTTT
TRBV7-2,TRBJ1-5,NA,NA,CASSFGGNSNQPQHF,TGTGCCAGCAGCTTCGGGGGGAATAGCAATCAGCCCCAGCATTTT
TRBV5-5,TRBJ2-5,TRBD2,NA,CASSLGISGGQETQYF,TGTGCCAGCAGCTTGGGGATTAGCGGGGGCCAAGAGACCCAGTACTTC
TRBV28,TRBJ1-1,NA,NA,CASSSDRIRAFF,TGTGCCAGCAGTTCCGACAGGATCCGAGCTTTCTTT
TRBV18,TRBJ2-5,NA,NA,CASSQGQRETQYF,TGTGCCAGCTCTCAAGGACAGCGAGAGACCCAGTACTTC
TRBV9,TRBJ2-5,TRBD2,NA,CASSVAGGEEETQYF,TGTGCCAGCAGCGTAGCGGGGGGGGAGGAAGAGACCCAGTACTTC
TRBV9,TRBJ1-1,NA,NA,CASSVVPGLNTEAFF,TGTGCCAGCAGCGTAGTTCCGGGGTTGAACACTGAAGCTTTCTTT
TRBV7-2,TRBJ1-2,TRBD1,NA,CASSWGQDYGYTF,TGTGCCAGCAGCTGGGGACAGGATTATGGCTACACCTTC
TRBV19,TRBJ2-7,TRBD1,NA,CASSPSTGGYEQYF,TGTGCCAGTAGTCCCTCGACAGGGGGCTACGAGCAGTACTTC
TRBV29-1,TRBJ1-1,TRBD1,NA,CSVATGGNTEAFF,TGCAGCGTCGCCACAGGGGGGAACACTGAAGCTTTCTTT
TRBV5-1,TRBJ2-5,TRBD1,NA,CASSHRGLDQETQYF,TGCGCCAGCAGTCACAGGGGTTTGGACCAAGAGACCCAGTACTTC
TRBV2,TRBJ2-3,NA,NA,CASSEGGHKDTQYF,TGTGCCAGCAGTGAGGGCGGGCACAAAGATACGCAGTATTTT
TRBV12-5,TRBJ1-6,NA,NA,CASAERETSPLHF,TGTGCTAGTGCCGAGAGGGAGACTTCACCCCTCCACTTT
TRBV9,TRBJ2-2,TRBD2,NA,CASSVTSGRGTGELFF,TGTGCCAGCAGCGTAACTAGCGGGAGGGGAACCGGGGAGCTGTTTTTT
TRBV6-1,TRBJ1-2,TRBD1,NA,CASSNQQGDTYGYTF,TGTGCCAGCAGTAACCAACAGGGGGATACCTATGGCTACACCTTC
TRBV4-1,TRBJ2-1,TRBD2,NA,CASSQDVGGGPYNEQFF,TGCGCCAGCAGCCAAGATGTTGGCGGGGGGCCTTACAATGAGCAGTTCTTC
TRBV9,TRBJ2-2,NA,NA,CASSVGHIDTGELFF,TGTGCCAGCAGCGTAGGGCATATTGACACCGGGGAGCTGTTTTTT
TRBV5-1,TRBJ1-4,NA,once,CASSSLSTNEKLFF,TGCGCCAGCAGCAGCCTGTCAACTAATGAAAAACTGTTTTTT
TRBV10-3,TRBJ2-7,NA,once,CAISALGFTTTYEQYF,TGTGCCATCAGTGCTCTTGGTTTTACTACGACCTACGAGCAGTACTTC
TRBV28,TRBJ2-4,NA,few,CASSLSRAGQNIQYF,TGTGCCAGCAGTTTATCCCGGGCAGGGCAGAACATTCAGTACTTC
TRBV11-3,TRBJ1-2,TRBD1,NA,CASSSDDRGAYGYTF,TGTGCCAGCAGCTCAGATGACAGGGGAGCCTATGGCTACACCTTC
TRBV7-9,TRBJ2-1,TRBD1,few,CASSMRDRGNEQFF,TGTGCCAGCAGCATGAGGGACAGAGGGAATGAGCAGTTCTTC
TRBV5-1,TRBJ2-1,TRBD2,NA,CASSVTSEGNEQFF,TGCGCCAGCAGCGTGACTAGCGAGGGGAATGAGCAGTTCTTC
TRBV19,TRBJ1-6,NA,few,CASSIGGVNSPLHF,TGTGCCAGTAGTATAGGGGGGGTCAATTCACCCCTCCACTTT
TRBV6-5,TRBJ2-3,TRBD2,NA,CASTKREGQDTQYF,TGTGCCAGCACGAAGCGGGAGGGCCAAGATACGCAGTATTTT
TRBV19,TRBJ2-5,NA,NA,CASSMRVTRQETQYF,TGTGCCAGTAGTATGAGAGTGACTAGGCAAGAGACCCAGTACTTC
TRBV5-1,TRBJ1-1,TRBD1,NA,CASSRQTGTTEAFF,TGCGCCAGCAGCAGGCAGACAGGGACCACTGAAGCTTTCTTT
TRBV5-1,TRBJ2-7,NA,NA,CASSKQGYSYEQYF,TGCGCCAGCAGCAAACAGGGATACTCCTACGAGCAGTACTTC
TRBV2,TRBJ2-7,NA,NA,CASSETVGAGSYEQYF,TGTGCCAGCAGTGAAACGGTGGGGGCTGGCTCCTACGAGCAGTACTTC
TRBV27,TRBJ2-5,TRBD2,once,CASRVGGASETQYF,TGTGCCAGCAGGGTCGGGGGGGCCTCAGAGACCCAGTACTTC
TRBV18,TRBJ2-7,TRBD1,NA,CASSPGQANYEQYF,TGTGCCAGCTCACCGGGACAGGCGAACTACGAGCAGTACTTC
TRBV14,TRBJ2-7,NA,NA,CASSQDGRVGEQYF,TGTGCCAGCAGCCAAGATGGCAGGGTCGGCGAGCAGTACTTC
TRBV29-1,TRBJ1-1,TRBD1,few,CSVTGETEAFF,TGCAGCGTTACAGGGGAGACTGAAGCTTTCTTT
TRBV19,TRBJ1-2,NA,NA,CASSETAAYGYTF,TGTGCCAGTAGTGAGACAGCCGCCTATGGCTACACCTTC
TRBV28,TRBJ2-6,TRBD1,NA,CASGRGGSGANVLTF,TGTGCCAGCGGAAGAGGGGGCAGTGGGGCCAACGTCCTGACTTTC
TRBV4-2,TRBJ2-2,NA,NA,CASSPAQIGVGTGELFF,TGTGCCAGCAGCCCCGCCCAGATCGGGGTGGGCACCGGGGAGCTGTTTTTT
TRBV2,TRBJ1-1,TRBD1,NA,CASRGDRNTEAFF,TGTGCCAGCAGGGGGGACAGGAACACTGAAGCTTTCTTT
TRBV7-9,TRBJ2-7,NA,NA,CASSPPAPASSYEQYF,TGTGCCAGCAGCCCCCCAGCTCCGGCTAGCTCCTACGAGCAGTACTTC
TRBV7-2,TRBJ2-5,NA,few,CASSLRVALQETQYF,TGTGCCAGCAGCCTCCGGGTGGCTTTACAAGAGACCCAGTACTTC
TRBV6-6,TRBJ2-3,NA,once,CASSYGAGTRYAYF,TGTGCCAGCAGTTACGGGGCCGGGACTCGATATGCTTATTTT
TRBV7-7,TRBJ2-5,NA,NA,CASSPRPGETQYF,TGTGCCAGCAGCCCTCGGCCGGGGGAGACCCAGTACTTC